The source of this TCR beta chain is a study of blood T cells in healthy people across ages. Per the germline V gene, CDR1 is LGHDT and CDR2 is YNNKEL (reference sequence). This CDR3 has 10 residues. Combining a sample-barcoded 5' primer with a J-beta primer mix, a second PCR ran for about 6 to 11 cycles. TCRdb passed the 5' RACE reads through MiXCR, listing each CDR3 protein once. The sample yields some 760,000 distinct CDR3 sequences, 25% seen once. Of note for this clonotype: One junction end does not reproduce the germline sequence, and a read error may be involved.

This same sample was also taken into another study, of T cells of mothers and their children.

This chain links TRBV3-1 with TRBJ2-5, with D uncertain. Sequencing input: blood. This TCR was sampled from a boy under 18 in good health. The chain's CDR3 is CARSQETQYF. The CDR3, as DNA: TGTGCCCGCAGCCAGGAGACCCAGTACTTC.